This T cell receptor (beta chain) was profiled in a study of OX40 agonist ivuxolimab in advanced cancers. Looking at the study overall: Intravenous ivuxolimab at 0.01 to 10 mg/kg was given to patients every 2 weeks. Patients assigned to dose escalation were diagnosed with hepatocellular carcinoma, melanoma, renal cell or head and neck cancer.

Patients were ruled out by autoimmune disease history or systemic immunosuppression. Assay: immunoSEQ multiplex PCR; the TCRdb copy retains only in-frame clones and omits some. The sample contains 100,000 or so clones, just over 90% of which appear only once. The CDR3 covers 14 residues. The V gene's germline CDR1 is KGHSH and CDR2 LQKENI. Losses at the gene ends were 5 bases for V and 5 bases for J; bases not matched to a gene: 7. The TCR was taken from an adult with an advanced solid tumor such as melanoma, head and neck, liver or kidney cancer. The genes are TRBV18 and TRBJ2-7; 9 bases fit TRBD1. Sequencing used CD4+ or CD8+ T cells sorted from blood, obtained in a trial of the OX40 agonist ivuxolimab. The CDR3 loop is CASSARTGENEQYF. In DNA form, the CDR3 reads TGTGCCAGCTCAGCTAGGACAGGGGAGAACGAGCAGTACTTC.